The entry that follows covers one TCR beta chain sequence. Original handling: Amplification from reference gene primers served as the basis for estimated nucleated cell counts. Assay used: immunoSEQ multiplex PCR; TCRdb lists only in-frame clones, some missing. From that table come the V and J calls and clone size; the DNA was used to work out D and trimming. Here the sample spans around 270,000 clones, 80% to 90% being singletons. The entry originates in a study of blood T cell repertoires in COVID-19. Overall study: Acute-phase and convalescent COVID-19 samples originated in the United States, Italy and Spain. T cells, B-cell-depleted T cells, or PBMCs supplied cDNA or gDNA.

Germline V lookup: CDR1 SGDLS, CDR2 YYNGEE. With 1 base removed from V and 5 bases from J, the gap between germline ends came to 9 bases. This CDR3 has 13 amino acids. Sequencing used peripheral blood. The chain recombines TRBV9 with TRBJ2-5, with a weak D call TRBD2 (6 bases). This receptor was obtained from a man in his forties or fifties with acute or convalescent COVID-19. The CDR3 sequence is CASSVFGRETQYF. The CDR3 bases are TGTGCCAGCAGCGTATTTGGGAGGGAGACCCAGTACTTC. The full variable domain, completed using reference TRBV9 and TRBJ2-5, is DSGVTQTPKHLITATGQRVTLRCSPRSGDLSVYWYQQSLDQGLQFLIQYYNGEERAKGNILERFSAQQFPDLHSELNLSSLELGDSALYFCASSVFGRETQYFGPGTRLLVL.